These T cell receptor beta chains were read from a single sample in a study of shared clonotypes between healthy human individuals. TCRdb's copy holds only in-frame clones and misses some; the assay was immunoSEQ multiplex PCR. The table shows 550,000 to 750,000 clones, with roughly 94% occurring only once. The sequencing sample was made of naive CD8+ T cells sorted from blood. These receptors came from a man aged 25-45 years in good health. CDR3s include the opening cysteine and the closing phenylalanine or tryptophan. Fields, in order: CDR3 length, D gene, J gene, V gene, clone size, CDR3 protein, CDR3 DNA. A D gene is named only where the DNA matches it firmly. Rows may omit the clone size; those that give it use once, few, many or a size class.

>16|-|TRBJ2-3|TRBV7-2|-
CASSRRATTSTDTQYF
TGTGCCAGCAGCCGCCGGGCCACCACTAGCACAGATACGCAGTATTTT
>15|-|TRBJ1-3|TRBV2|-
CAWVGSGKEGNTIYF
TGTGCCTGGGTCGGATCGGGGAAGGAAGGAAACACCATATATTTT
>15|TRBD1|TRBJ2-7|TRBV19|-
CASSTARGLLYEQYF
TGTGCCAGTAGTACAGCCAGGGGGCTCCTCTACGAGCAGTACTTC
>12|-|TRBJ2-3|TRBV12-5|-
CASGLAGDTQYF
TGTGCTAGTGGTTTGGCCGGAGATACGCAGTATTTT
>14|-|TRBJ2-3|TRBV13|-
CASTYWGRADTQYF
TGTGCCAGCACCTATTGGGGTCGGGCAGATACGCAGTATTTT
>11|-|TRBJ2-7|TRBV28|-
CASSFAYEQYF
TGTGCCAGCAGTTTTGCCTACGAGCAGTACTTC
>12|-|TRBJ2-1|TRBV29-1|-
CSVEGRFNEQFF
TGCAGCGTTGAAGGCCGGTTCAATGAGCAGTTCTTC
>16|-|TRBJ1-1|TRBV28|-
CASSPQTGIMNTEAFF
TGTGCCAGCAGTCCCCAGACGGGCATCATGAACACTGAAGCTTTCTTT
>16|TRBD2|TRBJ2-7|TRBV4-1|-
CASSHSIAGGSYEQYF
TGCGCCAGCAGCCACTCTATAGCGGGAGGTTCCTACGAGCAGTACTTC
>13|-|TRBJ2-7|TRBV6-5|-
CASSGGVLNEQYF
TGTGCCAGCAGTGGAGGGGTTTTGAACGAGCAGTACTTC
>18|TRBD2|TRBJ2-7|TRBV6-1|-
CASSEAPIRTSGLYEQYF
TGTGCCAGCAGTGAAGCGCCGATCAGGACTAGCGGATTATACGAGCAGTACTTC
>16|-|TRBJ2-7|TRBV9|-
CASRRGDSSRSYEQYF
TGTGCCAGCAGGCGGGGGGACAGCTCTCGCTCCTACGAGCAGTACTTC
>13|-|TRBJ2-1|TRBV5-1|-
CASSEDPAGEQFF
TGCGCCAGCAGCGAGGACCCCGCGGGTGAGCAGTTCTTC
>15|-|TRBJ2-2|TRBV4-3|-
CASRPGSGPTGELFF
TGCGCCAGCAGGCCAGGGAGCGGGCCAACCGGGGAGCTGTTTTTT
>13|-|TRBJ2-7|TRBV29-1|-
CSVVGQSVYEQYF
TGCAGCGTTGTAGGACAGTCAGTCTACGAGCAGTACTTC
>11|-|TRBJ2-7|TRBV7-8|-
CASSPGDEQYF
TGTGCCAGCAGCCCGGGGGACGAGCAGTACTTC
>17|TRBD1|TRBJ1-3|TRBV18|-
CASSSNSGTGTGNTIYF
TGTGCCAGCTCGTCAAATTCCGGGACAGGGACTGGAAACACCATATATTTT
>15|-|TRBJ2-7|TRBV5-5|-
CASSIRRLDSGEQYF
TGTGCCAGCAGCATAAGACGACTAGACTCAGGCGAGCAGTACTTC
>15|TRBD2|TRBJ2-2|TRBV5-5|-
CASRTGTSGPGELFF
TGTGCCAGCAGAACCGGGACTAGCGGCCCCGGGGAGCTGTTTTTT
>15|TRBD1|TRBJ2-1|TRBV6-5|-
CASSYEGQGKGEQFF
TGTGCCAGCAGTTACGAGGGACAGGGGAAGGGTGAGCAGTTCTTC
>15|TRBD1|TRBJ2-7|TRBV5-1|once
CASSFRQGAFYEQYF
TGCGCCAGCAGCTTTAGACAGGGGGCTTTTTACGAGCAGTACTTC
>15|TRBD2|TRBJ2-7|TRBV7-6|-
CASSLLAGGLFEQYF
TGTGCCAGCAGCTTATTGGCGGGAGGGCTGTTCGAGCAGTACTTC